The rows below give T cell receptor beta chains drawn from one sample of a study of T cells in Graves' hyperthyroidism and ophthalmopathy. TCRdb ran MiXCR on the multiplex PCR reads and lists one entry per CDR3 protein. The sample consists of hundreds of thousands of distinct CDR3 sequences, around a fifth of them appearing once. The specimen was blood. The receptors stem from a woman between 70 and 85 years old with Graves' ophthalmopathy. The CDR3 runs from the conserved cysteine through the conserved F or W. The D gene is left open where the match is weak. Clone sizes are given selectively: once, few, many, or a class where the clone is expanded.

D	V	size	J	DNA	CDR3
.	TRBV20-1	few	TRBJ2-1	TGCAGTGCGAGGGAGCTAACTGAGCAGTTCTTC	CSARELTEQFF
.	TRBV30	few	TRBJ1-5	TGTGCCTGGAGTGCCCTCCGACAGGGCAATCAGCCCCAGCATTTT	CAWSALRQGNQPQHF
.	TRBV12-3/TRBV12-4	many	TRBJ2-7	TGTGCCAGCAGCCGGGATGCCACCTACGAGCAGTACTTC	CASSRDATYEQYF
TRBD1	TRBV5-1	.	TRBJ1-3	TGCGCCAGCAGTGCCCAGGGGGGGTCCTCTGGAAACACCATAGATTTT	CASSAQGGSSGNTIDF
TRBD1	TRBV7-2	few	TRBJ2-2	TGTGCCAGCAGCCCGACAGGGTCGAACACCGGGGAGCTGTTTTTT	CASSPTGSNTGELFF
TRBD2	TRBV6-5	.	TRBJ2-5	TGTGCCAGCAGTTACTCGAGGGCTAGCGGAGAACAAGAGACCCAGTACTTC	CASSYSRASGEQETQYF
TRBD2	TRBV19	.	TRBJ2-3	TGTGCCAGTAGTATCAACATACTAGCGGGAGGCACAGATACGCAGTATTTT	CASSINILAGGTDTQYF
.	TRBV3-1	few	TRBJ2-4	TGTGCCAGCAGCCGATCGGGAGTCCTAGCCAAAAACATTCAGTACTTC	CASSRSGVLAKNIQYF
.	TRBV9	few	TRBJ1-1	TGTGCCAGCAGCCCCCGGACAGTTGCCCACACTGAAGCTTTCTTT	CASSPRTVAHTEAFF
.	TRBV24-1	.	TRBJ2-3	TGTGCCACCAGTGATTCGAACAGGGAAACAGATACGCAGTATTTT	CATSDSNRETDTQYF
.	TRBV28	few	TRBJ1-5	TGTGCCAGCAGCCCCCTTTTGGATCAGCCCCAGCATTTT	CASSPLLDQPQHF
TRBD2	TRBV20-1	.	TRBJ2-3	TGCAGTGCTCACACTGGGAGGGACACAGATACGCAGTATTTT	CSAHTGRDTDTQYF
.	TRBV7-2	many	TRBJ1-1	TGTGCCAGCAGCATCCGGCCGTTCGACGCTGAAGCTTTCTTT	CASSIRPFDAEAFF
.	TRBV6-6	.	TRBJ1-1	TGTGCCAGCAGTTACTCGAGTTTGGGGGCCCCGAACACTGAAGCTTTCTTT	CASSYSSLGAPNTEAFF
TRBD1	TRBV12-3/TRBV12-4	many	TRBJ1-5	TGTGCCAGCAGCGACGACAGGGGGCTTACGCCCCAGCATTTT	CASSDDRGLTPQHF
.	TRBV20-1	few	TRBJ1-5	TGCAGTGCTAGAGGAACGGGTATTCAGCCCCAGCATTTT	CSARGTGIQPQHF
.	TRBV5-1	.	TRBJ1-1	TGTGCCAGCACCCCCCTGGGGGGCATGAACACTGAAGCTTTCTTT	CASTPLGGMNTEAFF
.	TRBV6-1	.	TRBJ1-5	TGTGCCAGCACAGTGAACGCCCAGCCCCAGCATTTT	CASTVNAQPQHF
.	TRBV5-1	.	TRBJ2-7	TGCGCCAGCAGCCTTGGGGGGTCAGGGCTCTACGAGCAGTACTTC	CASSLGGSGLYEQYF
.	TRBV19	.	TRBJ2-5	TGTGCCAGTAGTATCGGAAGTAGTCGAAGCCAGACCCAGTACTTC	CASSIGSSRSQTQYF
.	TRBV19	.	TRBJ2-5	TGTGCCAGTAAGGCGCGGCAGGGCCAAGAGACCCAGTACTTC	CASKARQGQETQYF
.	TRBV12-5	.	TRBJ2-5	TGTGCTAGTGGTTTGGCTCTGACGGGCCCGCCGCCGACCCAGTACTTC	CASGLALTGPPPTQYF
.	TRBV5-6	many	TRBJ1-2	TGTGCCAGCAGCTTGGCCGATCGCTATGGCTACACCTTC	CASSLADRYGYTF
TRBD1	TRBV10-2	.	TRBJ1-5	TGCGCCAGCAGTGAGTTTTTTCGGACAGGACGGAATCAGCCCCAGCATTTT	CASSEFFRTGRNQPQHF
.	TRBV6-5	.	TRBJ2-5	TGTGCCAGCAGTTACTCCGGGGGAGGGGGGAAGACCCAGTACTTC	CASSYSGGGGKTQYF
TRBD2	TRBV6-2/TRBV6-3	few	TRBJ2-1	TGTGCCAGCAATTACGCGGGGGAGCAAATCGGGCAGTTCTTC	CASNYAGEQIGQFF
.	TRBV7-9	.	TRBJ2-6	TGTGCCAACAGCTTGAACTCGGGGGGGGCCAACGTCCTGACTTTC	CANSLNSGGANVLTF
.	TRBV9	.	TRBJ2-5	TGTGCCAGCAGCGTACAGGGGTCGCAAGAGACCCAGTACTTC	CASSVQGSQETQYF
TRBD2	TRBV2	many	TRBJ2-1	TGTGCCAGCAGTGAAACAGCGGGAGGGGCCAATGAGCAGTTCTTC	CASSETAGGANEQFF
.	TRBV20-1	.	TRBJ2-7	TGCAGTGCTAGCCCCTTGGGGCAGGGAGTGGTCGAGCAGTACTTC	CSASPLGQGVVEQYF
.	TRBV12-5	.	TRBJ2-2	TGTGCTAGTGGTCCACCTGACGGAGCGAACACCGGGGAGCTGTTTTTT	CASGPPDGANTGELFF
.	TRBV7-9	few	TRBJ1-4	TGTGCCAGCAGCTTAAATGCGGGGCAGGGAGGTGAAAAACTGTTTTTT	CASSLNAGQGGEKLFF
TRBD1	TRBV18	few	TRBJ1-2	TGTGCCAGCCGGGACAGGGGGCGGTCGTCTGGCTACACCTTC	CASRDRGRSSGYTF
.	TRBV28	few	TRBJ1-4	TGTGCCAGCAGTTTGGGGGGCTTAACTAATGAAAAACTGTTTTTT	CASSLGGLTNEKLFF
.	TRBV29-1	many	TRBJ2-7	TGCAGCGTGACACAGGGAACCTACGAGCAGTACTTC	CSVTQGTYEQYF
.	TRBV6-1	.	TRBJ1-1	TGTGCCAGCAACACACAGAGGGAAGCTTTCTTT	CASNTQREAFF
.	TRBV6-1	many	TRBJ2-7	TGTGCCAGCAGTTTGGAGGGGAGTTACTACGAGCAGTACTTC	CASSLEGSYYEQYF
.	TRBV27	few	TRBJ1-2	TGTGCCAGCAGGGACTACTATGGCTACACCTTC	CASRDYYGYTF
.	TRBV6-1	few	TRBJ2-5	TGTGCCAGCAGTCAGCACCGGGAAGTAGAGACCCAGTACTTC	CASSQHREVETQYF
TRBD1	TRBV11-2	few	TRBJ2-7	TGTGCCAGCAGATTACTGGGACAGGACTCCTACGAGCAGTACTTC	CASRLLGQDSYEQYF
.	TRBV30	few	TRBJ2-2	TGTGCCTGGAGTGGAATAGGCGGGGAGCTGTTTTTT	CAWSGIGGELFF
.	TRBV3-1	.	TRBJ2-1	TGTGCCAGCAAAAAAGGGGGGGGCGGGATCACCTACAATGAGCAGTTCTTC	CASKKGGGGITYNEQFF
.	TRBV6-5	many	TRBJ1-1	TGTGCCAGCAGTTACTCGAGGCTGAACACTGAAGCTTTCTTT	CASSYSRLNTEAFF
.	TRBV15	.	TRBJ1-1	TGTGCCACCAGCCAGGGACATTACACTGAAGCTTTCTTT	CATSQGHYTEAFF
.	TRBV30	few	TRBJ1-5	TGTGCCTGGAGTGTCGACGGTCAGACGAATCAGCCCCAGCATTTT	CAWSVDGQTNQPQHF
TRBD2	TRBV20-1	.	TRBJ2-1	TGCAGTGCTAGAACAAGCGGGGCCCCAGGCAGGAATGAGCAGTTCTTC	CSARTSGAPGRNEQFF
.	TRBV5-1	once	TRBJ1-1	TGCGCCAGCAGCTTGGCTTCGACAGGGAACACTGAAGCTTTCTTT	CASSLASTGNTEAFF
TRBD2	TRBV7-8	few	TRBJ2-3	TGTGCCAGCAGCTTAACAGCGGGAGGGGGTGTGGGCACAGATACGCAGTATTTT	CASSLTAGGGVGTDTQYF
TRBD1	TRBV5-1	.	TRBJ2-7	TGCGCCAGCAGCTCTCCCGACAGGGTTTACGAGCAGTACTTC	CASSSPDRVYEQYF